The rows below give T cell receptor beta chains drawn from one sample of a study of identical twins. TCRdb reanalysed the 5' RACE reads using MiXCR and keeps one entry per CDR3 protein. This table holds 500,000 to 650,000 distinct CDR3 sequences, about 7% found once. The same data also went into a second study, on yellow fever vaccine responses in identical twins.

The material sequenced was PBMCs. All receptors derive from a woman under 30 in good health. Each CDR3 is given with its conserved first and last residue. D genes are given only for firm matches. Clone size is not always given. Where it is, it says once, few, many or a class for expanded clones.

clone_size	d_call	j_call	v_call	cdr3_aa	cdr3_nt
.	.	TRBJ1-1	TRBV6-1	CASSYTESNTEAFF	TGTGCCAGCTCATACACTGAATCGAACACTGAAGCTTTCTTT
many	TRBD2	TRBJ2-2	TRBV11-2	CASSSRGVSGDNTGELFF	TGTGCCAGCAGCTCCCGGGGGGTTAGCGGGGACAACACCGGGGAGCTGTTTTTT
.	.	TRBJ2-6	TRBV18	CASSPDRAGANVLTF	TGTGCCAGCTCCCCGGACAGAGCTGGGGCCAACGTCCTGACTTTC
few	TRBD2	TRBJ2-1	TRBV3-1	CASSAVGLAGIYEQFF	TGTGCCAGCAGCGCTGTTGGGCTAGCGGGAATCTATGAGCAGTTCTTC
.	TRBD1	TRBJ2-5	TRBV7-9	CASSKWTGGIETQYF	TGTGCCAGCAGCAAATGGACAGGGGGCATAGAGACCCAGTACTTC
.	.	TRBJ1-1	TRBV28	CASSLRLGWSTEAFF	TGTGCCAGCAGTTTACGACTAGGGTGGAGCACTGAAGCTTTCTTT
many	.	TRBJ2-2	TRBV15	CATGEANTGELFF	TGTGCCACCGGGGAGGCGAACACCGGGGAGCTGTTTTTT
many	TRBD2	TRBJ2-2	TRBV9	CASSGLAGATGELFF	TGTGCCAGCAGCGGACTAGCGGGAGCCACCGGGGAGCTGTTTTTT
few	.	TRBJ1-4	TRBV5-1	CASSDSINEKLFF	TGCGCCAGCAGCGACAGCATTAATGAAAAACTGTTTTTT
many	.	TRBJ2-4	TRBV29-1	CSVEVRGSVNIQYF	TGCAGCGTTGAAGTTCGAGGGTCGGTAAACATTCAGTACTTC
few	.	TRBJ1-1	TRBV4-1	CASSQDPHSTGEAFF	TGCGCCAGCAGCCAAGATCCTCATTCGACAGGTGAAGCTTTCTTT
.	.	TRBJ2-2	TRBV24-1	CATSDPVGTSTGELFF	TGTGCCACCAGTGACCCAGTGGGGACATCCACCGGGGAGCTGTTTTTT
.	.	TRBJ1-5	TRBV6-2/TRBV6-3	CASSPRGGHQPQHF	TGTGCCAGCAGTCCCCGAGGGGGGCATCAGCCCCAGCATTTT
many	.	TRBJ2-5	TRBV7-9	CASSRTQETQYF	TGTGCCAGCAGCCGGACGCAAGAGACCCAGTACTTC
many	TRBD1	TRBJ1-5	TRBV24-1	CATRGQGNQPQHF	TGTGCCACCAGGGGACAGGGCAATCAGCCCCAGCATTTT
few	TRBD1	TRBJ2-1	TRBV25-1	CATTRQGANEQFF	TGTGCCACCACTCGGCAGGGGGCTAATGAGCAGTTCTTC
.	TRBD1	TRBJ2-6	TRBV6-2/TRBV6-3	CASSYPGGRKAGANVLTF	TGTGCCAGCAGTTACCCAGGGGGCAGGAAAGCTGGGGCCAACGTCCTGACTTTC
few	.	TRBJ1-1	TRBV29-1	CSVDYTGNTEAFF	TGCAGCGTTGACTATACAGGGAACACTGAAGCTTTCTTT
.	TRBD2	TRBJ2-3	TRBV7-2	CASSLVAGGPRDTQYF	TGTGCCAGCAGCTTAGTAGCGGGGGGGCCAAGGGATACGCAGTATTTT
few	TRBD2	TRBJ2-7	TRBV5-6	CASSLSAGTSGRTQSYEQYF	TGTGCCAGCAGCTTGAGTGCCGGGACTAGCGGGAGGACCCAATCCTACGAGCAGTACTTC
.	.	TRBJ1-4	TRBV7-9	CASSLVTDYNEKLFF	TGTGCCAGCAGCTTAGTGACAGATTATAATGAAAAACTGTTTTTT
.	.	TRBJ2-2	TRBV19	CASSAALANTGELFF	TGTGCCTCCTCGGCGGCCCTTGCGAACACCGGGGAGCTGTTTTTT
many	.	TRBJ1-1	TRBV12-3/TRBV12-4	CASSVGYTEAFF	TGTGCCAGCAGTGTGGGGTACACTGAAGCTTTCTTT
few	.	TRBJ2-6	TRBV12-3/TRBV12-4	CASSLEGQGGSANVLTF	TGTGCCAGCAGTTTGGAAGGGCAGGGCGGTTCGGCCAACGTCCTGACTTTC
few	TRBD2	TRBJ2-2	TRBV15	CATSRDRRLAGIGTGELFF	TGTGCCACCAGCAGAGATCGGAGACTAGCGGGGATAGGGACCGGGGAGCTGTTTTTT
many	TRBD2	TRBJ2-5	TRBV7-4	CASSFLLAGQETQYF	TGTGCCAGCAGCTTTCTTCTAGCGGGCCAAGAGACCCAGTACTTC
many	TRBD1	TRBJ2-7	TRBV20-1	CSARVGQESSEQYF	TGCAGTGCTAGAGTGGGACAGGAGTCCTCCGAGCAGTACTTC
few	.	TRBJ2-1	TRBV7-9	CASSFRAGENPYEQFF	TGTGCCAGCAGCTTTCGGGCTGGGGAAAACCCCTATGAGCAGTTCTTC
once	.	TRBJ1-6	TRBV18	CASSPGESSYNSPLHF	TGTGCCAGCTCACCGGGTGAGAGCTCCTATAATTCACCCCTCCACTTT
many	.	TRBJ2-5	TRBV14	CASSQDLGRQETQYF	TGTGCCAGCAGCCAAGATTTGGGCCGACAAGAGACCCAGTACTTC
few	.	TRBJ1-2	TRBV15	CATSRGEEGANYGYTF	TGTGCCACCAGCAGAGGAGAGGAAGGGGCTAACTATGGCTACACCTTC
many	TRBD1	TRBJ1-5	TRBV7-2	CASSFLTGANQPQHF	TGTGCCAGCAGCTTCCTGACAGGGGCCAATCAGCCCCAGCATTTT